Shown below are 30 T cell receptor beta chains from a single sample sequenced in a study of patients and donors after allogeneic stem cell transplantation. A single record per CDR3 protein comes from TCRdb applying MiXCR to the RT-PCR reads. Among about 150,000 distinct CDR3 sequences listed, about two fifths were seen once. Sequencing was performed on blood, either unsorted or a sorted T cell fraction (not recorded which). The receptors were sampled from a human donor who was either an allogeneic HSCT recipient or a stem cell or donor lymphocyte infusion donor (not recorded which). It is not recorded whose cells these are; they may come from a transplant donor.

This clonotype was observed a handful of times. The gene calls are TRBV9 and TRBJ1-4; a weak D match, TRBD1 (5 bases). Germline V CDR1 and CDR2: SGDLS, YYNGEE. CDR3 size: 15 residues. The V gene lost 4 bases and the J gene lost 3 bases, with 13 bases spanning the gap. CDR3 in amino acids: CASSPGHTSNEKLFF. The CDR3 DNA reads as TGTGCCAGCAGCCCCGGACATACGTCTAATGAAAAACTGTTTTTT.

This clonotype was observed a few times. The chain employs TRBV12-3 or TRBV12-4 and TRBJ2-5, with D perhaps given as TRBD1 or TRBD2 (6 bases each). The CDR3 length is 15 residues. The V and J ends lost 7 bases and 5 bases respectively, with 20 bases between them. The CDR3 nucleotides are TGTGCCAGCAACCCGGTAGGGGGTCGGGGGGAGACCCAGTACTTC. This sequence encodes CASNPVGGRGETQYF.

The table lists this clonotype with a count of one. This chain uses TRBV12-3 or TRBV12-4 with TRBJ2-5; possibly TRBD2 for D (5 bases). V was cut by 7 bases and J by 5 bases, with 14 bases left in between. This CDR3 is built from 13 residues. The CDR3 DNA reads TGTGCCAGCACCCCACTTGGCGGGGAGACCCAGTACTTC. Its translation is CASTPLGGETQYF.

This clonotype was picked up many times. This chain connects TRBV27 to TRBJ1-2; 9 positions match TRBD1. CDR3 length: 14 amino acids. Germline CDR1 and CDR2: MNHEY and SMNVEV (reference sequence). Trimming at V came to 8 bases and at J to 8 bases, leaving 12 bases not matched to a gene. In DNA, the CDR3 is TGTGCCAGCGGATTTACCGGGACAGGGTACGGCTACACCTTC. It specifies CASGFTGTGYGYTF.

The CDR3 loop reads CASSLWGALNTEAFF. The CDR3 bases are TGTGCCAGCAGTTTATGGGGGGCCTTGAACACTGAAGCTTTCTTT. The rearrangement joins TRBV27 to TRBJ1-1, with a tentative D call TRBD1 (6 bases). Deletions cut 1 base from V and 0 bases from J, with 9 bases between. The CDR3 sequence is 15 residues long. Germline CDR1 is MNHEY and CDR2 is SMNVEV (reference sequence).

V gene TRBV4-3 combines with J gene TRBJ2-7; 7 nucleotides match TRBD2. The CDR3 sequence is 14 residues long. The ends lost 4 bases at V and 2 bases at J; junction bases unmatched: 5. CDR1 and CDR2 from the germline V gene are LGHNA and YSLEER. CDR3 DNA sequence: TGCGCCAGCAGCCTTGGGGGGGGGACCTACGAGCAGTACTTC. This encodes CASSLGGGTYEQYF.

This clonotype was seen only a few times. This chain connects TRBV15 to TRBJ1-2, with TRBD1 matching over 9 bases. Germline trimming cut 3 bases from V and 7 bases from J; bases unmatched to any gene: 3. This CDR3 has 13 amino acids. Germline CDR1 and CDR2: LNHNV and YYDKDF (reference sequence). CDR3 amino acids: CATSRDRGSGYTF. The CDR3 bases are TGTGCCACCAGCAGGGACAGGGGAAGTGGCTACACCTTC.

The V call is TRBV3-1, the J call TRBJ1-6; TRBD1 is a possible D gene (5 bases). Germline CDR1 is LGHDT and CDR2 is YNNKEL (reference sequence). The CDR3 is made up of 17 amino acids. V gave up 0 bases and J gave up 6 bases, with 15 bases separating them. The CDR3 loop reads CASSQDGQGLRNSPLHF. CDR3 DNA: TGTGCCAGCAGCCAAGATGGGCAGGGTCTGCGTAATTCACCCCTCCACTTT.

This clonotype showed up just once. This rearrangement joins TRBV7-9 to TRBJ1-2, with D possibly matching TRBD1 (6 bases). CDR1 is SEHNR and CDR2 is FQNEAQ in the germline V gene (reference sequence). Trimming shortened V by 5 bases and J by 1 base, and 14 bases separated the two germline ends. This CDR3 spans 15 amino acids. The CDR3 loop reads CASSQTGESNYGYTF. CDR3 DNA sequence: TGTGCCAGCAGCCAGACAGGAGAAAGTAACTATGGCTACACCTTC.

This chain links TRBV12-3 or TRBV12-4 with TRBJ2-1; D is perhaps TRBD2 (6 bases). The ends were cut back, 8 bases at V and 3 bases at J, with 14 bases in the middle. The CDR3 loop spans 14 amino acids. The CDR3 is CASGASDYYNEQFF. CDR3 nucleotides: TGTGCCAGCGGGGCTAGCGACTACTACAATGAGCAGTTCTTC.

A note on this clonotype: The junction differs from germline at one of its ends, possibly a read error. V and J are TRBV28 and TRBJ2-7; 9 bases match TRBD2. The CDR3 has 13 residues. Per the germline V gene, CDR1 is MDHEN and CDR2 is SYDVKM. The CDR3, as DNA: TGTGCCAGCAGCGCGGGGGGGCCATACGCGCAGTACTTC. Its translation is CASSAGGPYAQYF.

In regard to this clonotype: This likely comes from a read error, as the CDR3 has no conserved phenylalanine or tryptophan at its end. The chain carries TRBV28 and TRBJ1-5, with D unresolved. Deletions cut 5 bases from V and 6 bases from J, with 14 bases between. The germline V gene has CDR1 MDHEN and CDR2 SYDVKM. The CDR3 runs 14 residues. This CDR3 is CASSLRDGGQPQHL. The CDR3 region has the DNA TGTGCCAGCAGTCTGCGAGATGGCGGTCAGCCCCAGCATTTG.

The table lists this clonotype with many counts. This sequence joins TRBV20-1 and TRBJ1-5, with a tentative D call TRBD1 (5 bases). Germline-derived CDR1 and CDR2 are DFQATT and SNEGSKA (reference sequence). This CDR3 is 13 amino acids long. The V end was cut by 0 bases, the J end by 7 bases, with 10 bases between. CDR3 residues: CSARDTGLQPQHF. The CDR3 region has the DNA TGCAGTGCTAGAGATACGGGACTCCAGCCCCAGCATTTT.

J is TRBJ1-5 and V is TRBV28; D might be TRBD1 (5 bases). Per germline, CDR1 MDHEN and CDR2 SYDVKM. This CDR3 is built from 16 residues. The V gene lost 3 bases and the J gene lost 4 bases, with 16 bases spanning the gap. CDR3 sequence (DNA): TGTGCCAGCAGTTTCGGGACCCCTAAGCGGAATCAGCCCCAGCATTTT. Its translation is CASSFGTPKRNQPQHF.

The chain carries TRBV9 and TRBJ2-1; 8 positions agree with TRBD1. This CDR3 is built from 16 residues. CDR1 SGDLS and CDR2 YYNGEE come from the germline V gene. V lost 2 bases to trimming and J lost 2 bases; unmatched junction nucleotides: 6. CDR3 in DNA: TGTGCCAGCAGCGTTGAGGGACAGGTTCCCTACAATGAGCAGTTCTTC. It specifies CASSVEGQVPYNEQFF.

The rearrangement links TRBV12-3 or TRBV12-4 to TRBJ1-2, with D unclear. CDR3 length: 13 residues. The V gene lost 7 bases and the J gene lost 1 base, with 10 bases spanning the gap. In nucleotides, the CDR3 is TGTGCCAGCACCATAGCCATTAACTATGGCTACACCTTC. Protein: CASTIAINYGYTF.

CDR3 in DNA: TGTGCCAGCAGCAAATCTAGCCTGGACTACCACCAAGAGACCCAGTACTTC. It translates to CASSKSSLDYHQETQYF. V is TRBV21-1 and J is TRBJ2-5; TRBD2, the table's D call, lacks a check against the DNA. TRBV21-1 is flagged as a pseudogene. The CDR3 has 17 residues.

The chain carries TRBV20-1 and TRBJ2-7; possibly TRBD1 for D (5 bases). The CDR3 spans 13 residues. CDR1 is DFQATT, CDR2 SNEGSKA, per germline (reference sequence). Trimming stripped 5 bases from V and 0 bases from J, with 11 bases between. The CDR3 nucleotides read TGCAGTGCTGTGTCAGGGAACTCCTACGAGCAGTACTTC. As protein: CSAVSGNSYEQYF.

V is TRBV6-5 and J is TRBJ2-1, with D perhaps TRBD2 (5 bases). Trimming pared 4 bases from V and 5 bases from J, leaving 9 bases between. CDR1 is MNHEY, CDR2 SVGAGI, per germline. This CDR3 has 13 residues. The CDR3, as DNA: TGTGCCAGCAGTTGGCAGGAGGACAATGAGCAGTTCTTC. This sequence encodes CASSWQEDNEQFF.

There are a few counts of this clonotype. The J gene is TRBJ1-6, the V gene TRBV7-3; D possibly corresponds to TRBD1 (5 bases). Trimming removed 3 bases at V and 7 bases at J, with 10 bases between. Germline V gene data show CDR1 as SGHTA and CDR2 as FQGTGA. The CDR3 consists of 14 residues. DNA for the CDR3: TGTGCCAGCAGCTTCGGGACGGTGAATTCACCCCTCCACTTT. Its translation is CASSFGTVNSPLHF. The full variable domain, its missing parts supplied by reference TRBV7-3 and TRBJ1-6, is GAGVSQTPSNKVTEKGKYVELRCDPISGHTALYWYRQSLGQGPEFLIYFQGTGAADDSGLPNDRFFAVRPEGSVSTLKIQRTERGDSAVYLCASSFGTVNSPLHFGNGTRLTVT.

The CDR3 DNA follows: TGCAGTGCTAGAATTGATAATGAGCAGTTCTTC. Translation: CSARIDNEQFF. The chain links TRBV20-1 to TRBJ2-1, with D unresolved. Germline V gene sequence: CDR1 DFQATT, CDR2 SNEGSKA (reference sequence). This CDR3 has 11 residues. Trimming took 2 bases from V and 7 from J, leaving 6 bases between them.

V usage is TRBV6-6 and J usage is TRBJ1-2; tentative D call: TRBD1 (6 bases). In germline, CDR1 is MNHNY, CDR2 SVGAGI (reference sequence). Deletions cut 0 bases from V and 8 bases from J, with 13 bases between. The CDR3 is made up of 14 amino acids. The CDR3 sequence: CASSYSPSQGGYTF. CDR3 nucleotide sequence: TGTGCCAGCAGTTACTCCCCTAGCCAGGGGGGCTACACCTTC.

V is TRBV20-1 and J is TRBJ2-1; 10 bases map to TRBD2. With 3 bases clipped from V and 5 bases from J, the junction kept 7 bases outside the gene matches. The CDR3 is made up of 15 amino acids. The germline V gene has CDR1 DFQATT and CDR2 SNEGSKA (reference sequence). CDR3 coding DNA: TGCAGTGCTAGGAGCGGGGGGGTATGGGACAATGAGCAGTTCTTC. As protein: CSARSGGVWDNEQFF.

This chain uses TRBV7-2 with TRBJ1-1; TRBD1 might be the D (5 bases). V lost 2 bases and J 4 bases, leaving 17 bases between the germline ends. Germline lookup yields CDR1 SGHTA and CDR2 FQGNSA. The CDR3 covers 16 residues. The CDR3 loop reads CASSLMWRGRGTEAFF. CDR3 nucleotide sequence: TGTGCCAGCAGCTTAATGTGGAGGGGCCGAGGCACTGAAGCTTTCTTT. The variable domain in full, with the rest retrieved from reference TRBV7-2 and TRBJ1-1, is GAGVSQSPSNKVTEKGKDVELRCDPISGHTALYWYRQSLGQGLEFLIYFQGNSAPDKSGLPSDRFSAERTGGSVSTLTIQRTQQEDSAVYLCASSLMWRGRGTEAFFGQGTRLTVV.

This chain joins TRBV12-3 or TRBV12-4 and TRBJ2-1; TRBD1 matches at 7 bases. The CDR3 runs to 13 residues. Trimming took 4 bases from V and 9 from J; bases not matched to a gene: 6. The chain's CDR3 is CASSYEGAGEQFF. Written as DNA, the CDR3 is TGTGCCAGCAGTTACGAGGGGGCGGGTGAGCAGTTCTTC.

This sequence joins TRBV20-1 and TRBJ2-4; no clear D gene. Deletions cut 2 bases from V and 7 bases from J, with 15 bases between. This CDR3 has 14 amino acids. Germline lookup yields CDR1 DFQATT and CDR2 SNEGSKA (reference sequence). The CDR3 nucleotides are TGCAGTGCTAGACCGGACGCGATCCCCAACATTCAGTACTTC. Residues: CSARPDAIPNIQYF.

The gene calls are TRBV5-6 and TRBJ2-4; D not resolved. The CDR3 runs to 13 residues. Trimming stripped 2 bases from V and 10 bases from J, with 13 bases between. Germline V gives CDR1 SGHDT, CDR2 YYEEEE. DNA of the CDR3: TGTGCCAGCAGCTTTAAGAACGAAGGGATTCAGTACTTC. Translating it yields CASSFKNEGIQYF.

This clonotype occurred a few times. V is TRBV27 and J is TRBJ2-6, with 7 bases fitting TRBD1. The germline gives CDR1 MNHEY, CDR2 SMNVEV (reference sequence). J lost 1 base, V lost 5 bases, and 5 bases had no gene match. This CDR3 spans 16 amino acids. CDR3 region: CASSSRGSSGANVLTF. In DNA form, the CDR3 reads TGTGCCAGCAGTAGCAGGGGGAGTTCTGGGGCCAACGTCCTGACTTTC.

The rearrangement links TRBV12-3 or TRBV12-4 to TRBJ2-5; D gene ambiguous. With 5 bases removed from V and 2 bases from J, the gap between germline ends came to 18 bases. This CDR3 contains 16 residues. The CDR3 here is CASSPPRSQTQETQYF. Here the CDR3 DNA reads TGTGCCAGCAGTCCCCCTAGAAGCCAGACACAAGAGACCCAGTACTTC.

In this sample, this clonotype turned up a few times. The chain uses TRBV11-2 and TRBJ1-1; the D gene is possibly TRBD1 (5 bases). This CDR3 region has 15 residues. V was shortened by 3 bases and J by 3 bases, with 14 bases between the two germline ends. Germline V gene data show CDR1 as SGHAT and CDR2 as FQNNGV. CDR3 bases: TGTGCCAGCAGCTTTTGGCAGAGGGACGACACTGAAGCTTTCTTT. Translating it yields CASSFWQRDDTEAFF. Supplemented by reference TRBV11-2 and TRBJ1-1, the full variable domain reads EAGVAQSPRYKIIEKRQSVAFWCNPISGHATLYWYQQILGQGPKLLIQFQNNGVVDDSQLPKDRFSAERLKGVDSTLKIQPAKLEDSAVYLCASSFWQRDDTEAFFGQGTRLTVV.